This T cell receptor (beta chain) stems from a study of control samples from healthy donors and cancer patients. Generated by immunoSEQ multiplex PCR, the TCRdb table keeps only in-frame clones and is missing some. In the table there are approximately 220,000 clones, around 94% of which are singletons. The sequenced material came from blood. This receptor was taken from a man aged 45 to 65 in good health.

CDR3 region: CASSESRDRGREYF. CDR3 DNA sequence: TGTGCCAGCAGTGAATCCCGGGACAGGGGGAGGGAGTACTTC. The chain combines TRBV2 with TRBJ2-4, with TRBD1 matching over 11 bases. The junction had 8 bases not matched to a gene; V was cut back by 2 bases and J by 14 bases. The CDR3 length is 14 residues. The germline CDR1 and CDR2 sequences are SNHLY and FYNNEI.